The 8 T cell receptor beta chains reported below all come from one sample, sequenced in a study of blood T cell repertoires in COVID-19. Assay: immunoSEQ multiplex PCR; the TCRdb copy retains only in-frame clones and omits some. The sample lists fewer than 200,000 clones, 87% seen once, with over 0.95% in the top ten. Sequencing was carried out using PBMCs or T cells enriched from blood (not recorded which). The receptors come from a human donor with acute COVID-19. The donor label of this sample is uncertain.

The V call is TRBV11-3, the J call TRBJ2-7, with D possibly being TRBD1 (6 bases). The CDR3 covers 18 residues. CDR1 and CDR2 from the germline V gene are SGHNT and YENEEA. Trimming took off 3 bases at V and 2 bases at J, with 23 bases between the two ends. CDR3 loop: CASSFNKRPVTGTYEQYF. As DNA, the CDR3 is TGTGCCAGCAGCTTTAACAAAAGGCCGGTGACAGGTACCTACGAGCAGTACTTC. Using reference TRBV11-3 and TRBJ2-7 for the parts outside the CDR3, the full variable domain is EAGVVQSPRYKIIEKKQPVAFWCNPISGHNTLYWYLQNLGQGPELLIRYENEEAVDDSQLPKDRFSAERLKGVDSTLKIQPAELGDSAVYLCASSFNKRPVTGTYEQYFGPGTRLTVT.

The DNA of the CDR3 is TGTGCCAGCAGCTTCGGTCCGGTCCGGGAAAAACTGTTTTTT. Translation: CASSFGPVREKLFF. The chain combines TRBV11-1 with TRBJ1-4; D remains unclear. Germline V gene data show CDR1 as SGHAT and CDR2 as FQDESV (reference sequence). The CDR3 runs 14 residues. The V end lost 3 bases, the J end lost 8 bases, and 13 bases lay between the germline ends.

The chain recombines TRBV12-5 with TRBJ2-7; TRBD2 might be the D (7 bases). V was clipped by 0 bases and J by 1 base, with 13 bases between them. Germline V gene sequence: CDR1 LGHNT, CDR2 FRNRAP. This CDR3 has 16 amino acids. The CDR3 nucleotides are TGTGCTAGTGGTTTGGTCTTAGGGAGGGGGTCCTACGAGCAGTACTTC. Encoded protein: CASGLVLGRGSYEQYF.

This sequence joins TRBV5-4 and TRBJ2-5; 7 nucleotides match TRBD2. Germline V CDR1 and CDR2: SGHNT, YYREEE (reference sequence). V dropped 4 bases and J dropped 4; count of bases not matched to a gene: 25. The CDR3 is 20 amino acids. The CDR3 nucleotides read TGTGCCAGCAGCCTAACTTATATGGGGGTCGGGAGGATTGGTAGAGAGACCCAGTACTTC. This codes for CASSLTYMGVGRIGRETQYF.

The V gene is TRBV29-1, the J gene TRBJ2-1; tentatively, D is TRBD1 (6 bases). The germline V and J ends were trimmed by 1 base and 5 bases, with 15 bases remaining between them. Per the germline V gene, CDR1 is SQVTM and CDR2 is ANQGSEA. The CDR3 sequence is 15 residues long. This chain's CDR3 is CSVEVQGQAHNEQFF. In DNA, the CDR3 is TGCAGCGTTGAAGTTCAGGGGCAGGCCCACAATGAGCAGTTCTTC.

This sequence joins TRBV5-1 and TRBJ1-2; D perhaps matches TRBD1 (6 bases). Per the germline V gene, CDR1 is SGHRS and CDR2 is YFSETQ. CDR3 length: 13 residues. Trimming removed 1 base at V and 6 bases at J, with 10 bases between. The chain's CDR3 is CASSLSGADGYTF. CDR3 nucleotides: TGCGCCAGCAGCTTGTCAGGGGCGGATGGCTACACCTTC.

The chain employs TRBV9 and TRBJ2-3; D unresolved. The CDR3 is made up of 14 amino acids. The V end was cut by 7 bases, the J end by 11 bases, with 23 bases between. Germline CDR1 and CDR2: SGDLS and YYNGEE. In DNA form, the CDR3 reads TGTGCCAGCGGAACCGATACGACGGGTTCCCAGCAGTATTTT. It specifies CASGTDTTGSQQYF.

The gene calls are TRBV7-9 and TRBJ2-7, with no clear D. The CDR3 length is 12 residues. Germline V gene data show CDR1 as SEHNR and CDR2 as FQNEAQ (reference sequence). The V end was cut by 5 bases, the J end by 5 bases, with 10 bases between. The CDR3: CASSHEENEQYF. The CDR3 region has the DNA TGTGCCAGCAGCCATGAGGAGAACGAGCAGTACTTC.